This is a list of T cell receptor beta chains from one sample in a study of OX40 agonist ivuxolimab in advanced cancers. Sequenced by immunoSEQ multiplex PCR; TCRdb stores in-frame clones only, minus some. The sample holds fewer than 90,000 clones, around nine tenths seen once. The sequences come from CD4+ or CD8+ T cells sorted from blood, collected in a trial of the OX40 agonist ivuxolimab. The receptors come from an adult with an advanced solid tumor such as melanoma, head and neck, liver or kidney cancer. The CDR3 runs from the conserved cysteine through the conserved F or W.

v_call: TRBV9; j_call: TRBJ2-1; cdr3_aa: CASSVATSGLSYNEQFF
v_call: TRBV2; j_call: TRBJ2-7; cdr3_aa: CASKGTGGHGEQYF
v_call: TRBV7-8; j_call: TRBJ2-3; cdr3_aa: CASSPRGTDTQYF
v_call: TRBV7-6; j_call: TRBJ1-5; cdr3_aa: CASSLGGATSYSNQPQHF
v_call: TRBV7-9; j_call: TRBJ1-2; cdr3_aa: CASSLDRGLYGYTF
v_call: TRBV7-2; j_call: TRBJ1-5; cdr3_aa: CASSLAGLSNQPQHF
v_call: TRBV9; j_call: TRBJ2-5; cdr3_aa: CASSVDRGGSETQYF
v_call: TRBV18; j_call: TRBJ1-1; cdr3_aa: CASSPSLNTEAFF
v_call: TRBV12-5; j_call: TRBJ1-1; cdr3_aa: CASEPGRPTEAFF
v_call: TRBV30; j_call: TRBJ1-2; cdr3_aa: CAWTGDRAFYGYTF
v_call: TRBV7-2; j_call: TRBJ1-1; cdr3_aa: CASSTRDRGGYTEAFF
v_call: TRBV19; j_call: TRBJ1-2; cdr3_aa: CASRLGQGKDYGYTF
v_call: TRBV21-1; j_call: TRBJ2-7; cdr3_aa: CASCGTYEQYF
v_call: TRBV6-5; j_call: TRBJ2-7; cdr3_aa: CASSYSIGTGSYEQYF
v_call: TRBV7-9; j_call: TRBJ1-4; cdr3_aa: CASSPGGAPNEKLFF
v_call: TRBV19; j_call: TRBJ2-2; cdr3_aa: CASRIQGTGELFF
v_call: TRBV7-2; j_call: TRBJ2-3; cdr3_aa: CASSLNRLSTDTQYF
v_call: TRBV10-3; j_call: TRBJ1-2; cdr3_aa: CAISQGWSYGYTF
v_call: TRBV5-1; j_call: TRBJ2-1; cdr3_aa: CASSLDPGPQFF
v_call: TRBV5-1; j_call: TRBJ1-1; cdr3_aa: CASSPRTGENTEAFF
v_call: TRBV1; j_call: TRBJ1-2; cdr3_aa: CTSSHSSGTGSLTNYGYTF
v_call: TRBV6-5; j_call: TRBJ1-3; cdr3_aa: CASSYRGAGLGNTIYF
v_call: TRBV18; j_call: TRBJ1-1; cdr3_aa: CASSPPSRGVAEAFF
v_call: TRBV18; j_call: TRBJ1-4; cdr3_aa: CASSPGTGGEKLFF
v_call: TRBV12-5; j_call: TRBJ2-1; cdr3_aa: CASGSSSLTGTGVDNEQFF
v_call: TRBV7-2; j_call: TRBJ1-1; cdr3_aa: CASSLWQGWDTEAFF
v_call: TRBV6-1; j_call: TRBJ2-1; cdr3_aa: CASYRDRSQFF
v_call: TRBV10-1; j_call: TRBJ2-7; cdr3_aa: CASSPGQPHSYEQYF
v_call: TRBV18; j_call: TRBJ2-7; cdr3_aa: CASSGGKANSYEQYF
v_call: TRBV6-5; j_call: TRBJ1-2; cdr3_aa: CASSPRGQGNYGYTF